Below are 14 T cell receptor beta chains sequenced from a single sample in a study of T-cell memory formation after mild COVID-19 (dated by TCRdb to the early 2020s). Libraries were made using 5' RACE. TCRdb shows the sequencer as Illumina NovaSeq 6000. TCRdb passed the public sequencing reads through fastp at Q25 and MiXCR, retaining productive beta sequences. Every CDR3 protein is listed once, alongside the most common genes and DNA of its rows. A total of roughly 110,000 distinct CDR3 sequences appear in this sample, approximately 14% of them only once. The top ten clones comprise about 39% of the sample. The sample comprised PBMCs or a T cell subset sorted from them (not recorded which). Receptor source: a man younger than 35 who had mild COVID-19 (a few samples of this study predate the infection). The sample titles of this study are shuffled in the database, so cell type and time point are left out; the donor was told from shared clones.

A note on this clonotype: Because it lacks the conserved phenylalanine or tryptophan at the end, this CDR3 is likely a read error. The CDR3 DNA sequence: TGTGCCAGCAGCTTAGGCAGGCCCTACGAGCAGTACTTA. Its translation is CASSLGRPYEQYL. The V and J genes are TRBV7-6 and TRBJ2-7; D gene uncertain. The CDR3 loop spans 13 amino acids. Germline CDR1 is SGHVS and CDR2 is FNYEAQ. Deletions cut 1 base from V and 2 bases from J, with 6 bases between.

This clonotype occurred a few times. This may be a read error: a much more frequent sequence differs by one nucleotide. The rearrangement links TRBV11-3 to TRBJ2-2; D is uncertain. V gave up 1 base and J gave up 5 bases, with 2 bases separating them. This CDR3 is built from 12 residues. The germline CDR1 and CDR2 sequences are SGHNT and YENEEA. CDR3 sequence (DNA): TGTGCCAGCAGCTTAGTAACCGGGGAGCTGTTTTTT. Translated: CASSLVTGELFF.

There are a few counts of this clonotype. J is TRBJ1-5 and V is TRBV2, with D possibly TRBD1 on 5 matching bases. The ends were cut back, 6 bases at V and 4 bases at J, with 16 bases in the middle. Germline V gene data show CDR1 as SNHLY and CDR2 as FYNNEI. The CDR3 contains 15 residues. In DNA, the CDR3 is TGTGCCAGCAGGAGGGACGGGGCTGTTAATCAGCCCCAGCATTTT. This encodes CASRRDGAVNQPQHF.

This rearrangement joins TRBV6-2 or TRBV6-3 to TRBJ1-1, with a weak D call TRBD1 (5 bases). The CDR3 is 14 amino acids. Trimming cost V 2 bases and J 4 bases, with 11 bases left between them. Germline-derived CDR1 and CDR2 are MNHEY and SVGEGT. This CDR3 is CASSYVGGGTEAFF. The CDR3 nucleotides read TGTGCCAGCAGTTACGTCGGGGGAGGCACTGAAGCTTTCTTT.

For the CDR3, the DNA is TGTGCCAGCAGTTATGTAAGCTCCTATAATTCACCCCTCCACTTT. This sequence encodes CASSYVSSYNSPLHF. This chain connects TRBV6-5 to TRBJ1-6; D ambiguous. The germline V and J ends were trimmed by 3 bases and 0 bases, with 6 bases remaining between them. CDR3 size: 15 residues. The germline V gene has CDR1 MNHEY and CDR2 SVGAGI.

The J gene is TRBJ2-3, the V gene TRBV7-3, with D perhaps matching TRBD1 (5 bases). The germline gives CDR1 SGHTA, CDR2 FQGTGA. The V end was cut by 5 bases, the J end by 2 bases, with 20 bases between. This CDR3 spans 17 amino acids. CDR3 residues: CASSLRPRGAYTDTQYF. CDR3 coding DNA: TGTGCCAGCAGCCTACGGCCACGTGGGGCCTACACAGATACGCAGTATTTT.

This clonotype was counted many times. The chain recombines TRBV7-9 with TRBJ2-1; TRBD1 might be the D (6 bases). The V gene lost 8 bases and the J gene lost 5 bases, with 16 bases spanning the gap. The CDR3 loop spans 14 amino acids. The V gene's germline CDR1 is SEHNR and CDR2 FQNEAQ (reference sequence). The CDR3 DNA reads TGTGCCAGCCAGACCGGGACACCCAACAATGAGCAGTTCTTC. It yields the protein CASQTGTPNNEQFF.

This clonotype was seen more than once but under ten times. The rearrangement joins TRBV4-1 to TRBJ2-7; TRBD1 is a possible D gene (6 bases). The CDR3 has 16 residues. CDR1 is MGHRA and CDR2 is YSYEKL in the germline V gene. The V gene lost 5 bases and the J gene lost 3 bases, with 20 bases spanning the gap. CDR3 sequence (DNA): TGCGCCAGCAGCAATACCGGGACACCAAATGTCTACGAGCAGTACTTC. Translated, it gives CASSNTGTPNVYEQYF.

A single count supports this clonotype. The V gene is TRBV2, the J gene TRBJ2-2; weak D call: TRBD1 (5 bases). This CDR3 is built from 14 residues. Germline V gene data show CDR1 as SNHLY and CDR2 as FYNNEI. V was pared by 4 bases and J by 4 bases, with 10 bases between. The CDR3 protein is CASSVGQGTGELFF. The CDR3 DNA reads TGTGCCAGCAGTGTTGGGCAGGGCACCGGGGAGCTGTTTTTT.

This clonotype was seen a handful of times. The rearrangement links TRBV5-6 to TRBJ2-1; D gene ambiguous. Trimming took off 1 base at V and 6 bases at J, with 5 bases between the two ends. The V gene's germline CDR1 is SGHDT and CDR2 YYEEEE. The CDR3 is 12 amino acids. The CDR3 bases are TGTGCCAGCAGCTTGTTAATCAATGAGCAGTTCTTC. Amino acid sequence: CASSLLINEQFF.

A few counts support this clonotype. The V call is TRBV5-4, the J call TRBJ2-1; 9 nucleotides line up with TRBD2. Germline CDR1 and CDR2: SGHNT and YYREEE (reference sequence). CDR3 length: 15 amino acids. Losses at the gene ends were 3 bases for V and 2 bases for J; bases not matched to a gene: 3. The CDR3 region has the DNA TGTGCCAGCAGCTGGGGGACTAGCACCTACAATGAGCAGTTCTTC. Residues: CASSWGTSTYNEQFF. Full variable domain (remainder filled in from reference TRBV5-4 and TRBJ2-1): ETGVTQSPTHLIKTRGQQVTLRCSSQSGHNTVSWYQQALGQGPQFIFQYYREEENGRGNFPPRFSGLQFPNYSSELNVNALELDDSALYLCASSWGTSTYNEQFFGPGTRLTVL.

The chain recombines TRBV6-2 or TRBV6-3 with TRBJ1-1; D unresolved. Germline V gene sequence: CDR1 MNHEY, CDR2 SVGEGT. Trimming took off 2 bases at V and 3 bases at J, with 4 bases between the two ends. The CDR3 is 12 amino acids. CDR3: CASSYGYTEAFF. The DNA of the CDR3 is TGTGCCAGCAGTTACGGGTACACTGAAGCTTTCTTT.

This clonotype was counted a few times. This sequence joins TRBV9 and TRBJ1-4, with TRBD1 matching 8 bases. V lost 3 bases, J lost 7 bases, and 8 bases stayed unmatched. The CDR3 sequence is 15 residues long. Germline V gene lookup returns CDR1 SGDLS and CDR2 YYNGEE. The CDR3 bases are TGTGCCAGCAGCGCCCAGGGGGCAAGGATTGAAAAACTGTTTTTT. Its protein is CASSAQGARIEKLFF.

This clonotype was detected a few times. The chain joins TRBV20-1 to TRBJ1-5, with D uncertain. This CDR3 contains 17 residues. The V end was cut by 0 bases, the J end by 2 bases, with 17 bases between. Germline V gene lookup returns CDR1 DFQATT and CDR2 SNEGSKA (reference sequence). This chain's CDR3 is CSARDSRWTMGNQPQHF. In DNA form, the CDR3 reads TGCAGTGCTAGAGACTCGAGGTGGACGATGGGCAATCAGCCCCAGCATTTT.